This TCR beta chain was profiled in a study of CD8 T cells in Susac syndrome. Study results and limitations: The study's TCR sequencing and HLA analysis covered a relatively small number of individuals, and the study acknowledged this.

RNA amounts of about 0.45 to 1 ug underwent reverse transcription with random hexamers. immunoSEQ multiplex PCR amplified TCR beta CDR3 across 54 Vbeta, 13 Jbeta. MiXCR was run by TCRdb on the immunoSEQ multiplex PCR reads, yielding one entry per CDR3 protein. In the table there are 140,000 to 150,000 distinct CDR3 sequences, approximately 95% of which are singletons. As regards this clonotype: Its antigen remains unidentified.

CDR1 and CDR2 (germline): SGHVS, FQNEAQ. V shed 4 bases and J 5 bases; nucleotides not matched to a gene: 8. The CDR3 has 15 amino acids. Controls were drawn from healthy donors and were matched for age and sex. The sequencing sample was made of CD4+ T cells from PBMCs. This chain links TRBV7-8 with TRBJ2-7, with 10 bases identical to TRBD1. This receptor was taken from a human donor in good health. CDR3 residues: CASSYYPGTGDEQYF. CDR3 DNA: TGTGCCAGCAGCTACTACCCCGGGACAGGGGACGAGCAGTACTTC. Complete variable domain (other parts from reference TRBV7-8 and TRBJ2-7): GAGVSQSPRYKVAKRGQDVALRCDPISGHVSLFWYQQALGQGPEFLTYFQNEAQLDKSGLPSDRFFAERPEGSVSTLKIQRTQQEDSAVYLCASSYYPGTGDEQYFGPGTRLTVT.